Listed below are T cell receptor beta chains from one sample, sequenced in a study of metastatic and nonmetastatic thyroid tumors. MiXCR was used by TCRdb to re-call the PCR reads. The sample records roughly 28,000 clones, 16% being singletons. The sequenced sample was blood. These TCRs come from a female donor with papillary thyroid cancer or a benign thyroid nodule (not recorded which). Some clones in this sample may be carry-over from other donors' samples. Each CDR3 is given with its conserved first and last residue. The D gene is left open where the match is weak. Clone size is stated in some rows and not others, as once, few, many or a class when expanded.

d_gene	j_gene	v_gene	abundance	CDR3nt	CDR3aa
TRBD2	TRBJ2-5	TRBV28	few	TGTGCCAGCAGTTTATTGGGGCTAGCGGGAGGGCTATACCAAATGTCTGGAGATTGGGAGCAGTACTTC	CASSLLGLAGGLYQMSGDWEQYF
NA	TRBJ2-7	TRBV6-1	many	TGTGCCAGCAGTAAGGACCCCACGAGGGGCGAGCAGTACTTC	CASSKDPTRGEQYF
NA	TRBJ1-5	TRBV6-2/TRBV6-3	many	TGTGCCAGCAGGGGGACACAGGACCCCAATCAGCCCCAGCATTTT	CASRGTQDPNQPQHF
NA	TRBJ2-7	TRBV7-8	once	TGTGCCAGCAGCTTAGCCGGGACGTTGGCGAGCTCCTACGAGCAGTACTTC	CASSLAGTLASSYEQYF
TRBD2	TRBJ2-1	TRBV24-1	many	TGTGCCACCAGTCCGACTAGCGGTCACAATGAGCAGTTCTTC	CATSPTSGHNEQFF
NA	TRBJ1-2	TRBV4-1	many	TGCGCCAGCAGCCTGAAGGAAGGTCCCCAAAGCAGCTACACCTTC	CASSLKEGPQSSYTF
NA	TRBJ1-4	TRBV28	few	TGTGCCAGCAGTTTGAGTGGATCAACTAGTGAAAAACTGTTTTTT	CASSLSGSTSEKLFF
TRBD1	TRBJ1-3	TRBV18	many	TGTGCCAGCTCTCAACAACAGGGGGCTGGAAACACCATATATTTT	CASSQQQGAGNTIYF
NA	TRBJ2-7	TRBV6-1	NA	TGTGCCAGCCAACAGCAAGGACGCTTTAGCTCCTACGAGCAGTACTTC	CASQQQGRFSSYEQYF
TRBD1	TRBJ1-3	TRBV5-1	medium-sized	TGCGCCAGCAGCACAGGGGGCTCTGGAAACACCATATATTTT	CASSTGGSGNTIYF
NA	TRBJ2-7	TRBV2	many	TGTGCCAGCAGTGGCGAGGCGAGGTCCTACGAGCAGCACTTC	CASSGEARSYEQHF
TRBD2	TRBJ2-5	TRBV4-1	many	TGCGCCAGCAGCCAAGTCGATAGCGGGAGAGACCAAGAGACCCAGTACTTC	CASSQVDSGRDQETQYF
NA	TRBJ2-4	TRBV6-5	many	TGTGCCAGCAGTTACGCTCCTACCGTAGCCAAAAACATTCAGTACTTC	CASSYAPTVAKNIQYF
TRBD1	TRBJ1-2	TRBV28	many	TGTGCCAGCAGTTTATATGGACAGGGGAGCTATGGCTACACCTTC	CASSLYGQGSYGYTF
TRBD2	TRBJ2-1	TRBV5-1	many	TGCGCCAGCTATAGCGGGAGCGCGGGGAATGAGCAGTTCTTC	CASYSGSAGNEQFF
NA	TRBJ2-1	TRBV24-1	many	TGTGCCACCAGTGATCCTACGCGGGGTAGCTCCTACAATGAGCAGTTCTTC	CATSDPTRGSSYNEQFF
TRBD2	TRBJ2-1	TRBV2	few	TGTGCCAGCAGTGAAAGACTAGCGGGAGGTTTTATGTTCTTC	CASSERLAGGFMFF
TRBD2	TRBJ2-1	TRBV20-1	many	TGCAGTGGGAGCGGGATGGGCTCCTACAATGAGCAGTTCTTC	CSGSGMGSYNEQFF
NA	TRBJ1-2	TRBV20-1	many	TGCAGTGCTAGAGTGGAGGGTAGGAATGGCTACACCTTC	CSARVEGRNGYTF
TRBD2	TRBJ2-1	TRBV18	many	TGTGCCAGCTCACCCAAGACTAGCGGGAAGGGCTCCTACAATGAGCAGTTCTTC	CASSPKTSGKGSYNEQFF
NA	TRBJ1-2	TRBV20-1	few	TGCAGTGCTGAGACAGAAAATTTCTATGGCTACACCTTC	CSAETENFYGYTF
TRBD2	TRBJ2-5	TRBV7-6	few	TGTGCCAGCAGCTTCCCCGGGACTAGCGGGAGGGCCGTGGAGACCCAGTACTTC	CASSFPGTSGRAVETQYF
TRBD2	TRBJ2-1	TRBV5-1	NA	TGCGCCAGCAGCCGGAGCGGGAGTATCTCCTACAATGAGCAGTTCTTC	CASSRSGSISYNEQFF
TRBD2	TRBJ2-3	TRBV6-1	few	TGTGCCAGCAGTGATCTAGCGGGAGGAAGTACAGATACGCAGTATTTT	CASSDLAGGSTDTQYF
NA	TRBJ1-2	TRBV4-1	NA	TGCGCCAGCAGCCAAGGTGGAAGGCTCGGGGGCTACACCTTC	CASSQGGRLGGYTF
NA	TRBJ1-2	TRBV3-1	NA	TGTGCCAGCAGCCAATCAAAAGGGACTGTCAACTATGGCTACACCTTC	CASSQSKGTVNYGYTF
NA	TRBJ1-2	TRBV24-1	many	TGTGCCACCAGTGATTTTTCGACCACCTATGGCTACACCTTC	CATSDFSTTYGYTF
NA	TRBJ1-4	TRBV30	NA	TGTGCCTGGATTGTACAGTGTATCAATGAAAAACTGTTTTTT	CAWIVQCINEKLFF
NA	TRBJ2-3	TRBV20-1	many	TGCAGTGCTAGGCGCGGAGGCACTAGCACAGATACGCAGTATTTT	CSARRGGTSTDTQYF
NA	TRBJ2-5	TRBV7-7	NA	TGTGCCAGCGGCGCGGGGGCCAGGCCGGGGGTTCAAGAGACCCAGTACTTC	CASGAGARPGVQETQYF
NA	TRBJ2-7	TRBV5-1	NA	TGCGCCAGCAGCGTAGGAGCAGGGTCCGATCAGTACTTC	CASSVGAGSDQYF
TRBD1	TRBJ2-1	TRBV6-1	few	TGTGCCAGCAGTGGGGGGACAGGTGTCAATGAGCAGTTCTTC	CASSGGTGVNEQFF
NA	TRBJ2-5	TRBV6-2/TRBV6-3	many	TGTGCCAGCAGTTACATGGGGACGGTCCAAGAGACCCAGTACTTC	CASSYMGTVQETQYF
NA	TRBJ1-1	TRBV5-1	many	TGCGCCAGCAGCTTAGGAGTGAACACTGAAGCTTTCTTT	CASSLGVNTEAFF
TRBD2	TRBJ2-1	TRBV27	NA	TGTGCCAGCACGGTGTCTAGCGGGACCCCGGGGGTTGAGCAGTTCTTC	CASTVSSGTPGVEQFF
NA	TRBJ1-2	TRBV6-1	many	TGTGCCAGCAGTACCTACTCGGACAGTCGCTATGGCTACACCTTC	CASSTYSDSRYGYTF
NA	TRBJ1-5	TRBV12-3/TRBV12-4	NA	TGTGCCAGCAGTTTAAAAAATCAGCCCCAGCATTTT	CASSLKNQPQHF
TRBD1	TRBJ1-5	TRBV5-5	many	TGTGCCAGCAGCCTGGGGGCCAGGGGGGAAAATCAGCCCCAGCATTTT	CASSLGARGENQPQHF
NA	TRBJ1-2	TRBV5-4	NA	TGTGCCAGCAGCTTGGACAGGGATGATGGCTACACCTTC	CASSLDRDDGYTF
NA	TRBJ2-7	TRBV10-1	many	TGCGCCAGCAGTGAGGACAGTACCTACGAGCAGTACTTC	CASSEDSTYEQYF
NA	TRBJ1-6	TRBV20-1	NA	TGCAGTGCTAGGTCCCGGGAGTCCTATAATTCACCCCTCCACTTT	CSARSRESYNSPLHF
NA	TRBJ2-2	TRBV19	many	TGTGCCCTCACATCAGGTCGCACCGGGGAGCTGTTTTTT	CALTSGRTGELFF
NA	TRBJ2-7	TRBV28	few	TGTGCCAGCAGTCCGAGCGTGGACATCGGCTTTGAGCAGTACTTC	CASSPSVDIGFEQYF
TRBD2	TRBJ2-2	TRBV7-2	many	TGTGCCAGCAGCTTAGCGCACGGACTAGCGGGAGTCGCCGGGGAGCTGTTTTTT	CASSLAHGLAGVAGELFF
TRBD1	TRBJ1-4	TRBV20-1	NA	TGCAGTGCAACCGGGACAGGGGGGAAAAGTGAAAAACTGTTTTTT	CSATGTGGKSEKLFF
TRBD2	TRBJ2-7	TRBV28	medium-sized	TGTGCCAGCAGTTTAACAGCGGGAGTAGCCGAGCAGTACTTC	CASSLTAGVAEQYF
TRBD1	TRBJ2-3	TRBV4-2	many	TGTGCCAGCAGCCGACTAAACAGGGGCCCCACAGATACGCAGTATTTT	CASSRLNRGPTDTQYF
NA	TRBJ1-5	TRBV30	NA	TGTGCCTGGAGTCCTCCTTATAGCAATCAGCCCCAGCATTTT	CAWSPPYSNQPQHF